Listed here is a single T cell receptor (beta chain). Its antigen remains unknown. CDR3 length: 12 amino acids. Germline CDR1 SGHAT, CDR2 FQDESV (reference sequence). With V trimmed by 5 bases and J by 7 bases, 3 bases remained unmatched. This specimen belongs to a study of cytotoxic CD8 clonotypes in ibrutinib-treated CLL. Points from the study as a whole: Baseline-level clonality went beyond age-matched healthy donors and moved in step with circulating CD8+ T-cell counts. Before falling back toward baseline at progression, clonality had risen at the time of ibrutinib response.

Data came from immunoSEQ multiplex PCR; TCRdb stores just in-frame clones and leaves some out. Among 40,000 to 55,000 clones listed, less than 90% were seen once. Sequencing used PBMCs, obtained after 24 months of ibrutinib treatment. The genes are TRBV11-1 and TRBJ1-2; TRBD1 matches at 8 bases. This TCR was sampled from a human donor with chronic lymphocytic leukemia. The CDR3 loop is CASSPDRAGYTF. In nucleotides, the CDR3 is TGTGCCAGCAGCCCGGACAGGGCTGGCTACACCTTC. Together with reference TRBV11-1 and TRBJ1-2, the CDR3 gives the full variable domain: EAEVAQSPRYKITEKSQAVAFWCDPISGHATLYWYRQILGQGPELLVQFQDESVVDDSQLPKDRFSAERLKGVDSTLKIQPAELGDSAMYLCASSPDRAGYTFGSGTRLTVV.